This T cell receptor beta chain was sequenced in a study of shared clonotypes between healthy human individuals. Selected positively for CCR7 and CD45RO-negative, naive CD8 cells excluded terminally differentiated effector memory CD45RA+ cells. Replicate PCRs for sorted subsets used roughly 200 ng DNA; this equaled tens of thousands of T cell genomes. The table came from immunoSEQ multiplex PCR; TCRdb's copy has only in-frame clones and leaves some out. The sample consists of 600,000 or so clones, around 96% of them appearing once. The germline V gene encodes CDR1 GTSNPN and CDR2 SVGIG (reference sequence). The V gene lost 5 bases and the J gene lost 5 bases, with 9 bases spanning the gap. This CDR3 has 11 residues.

V and J are TRBV30 and TRBJ1-1; D is unclear. Sequenced: naive CD8+ T cells sorted from blood. The source is a woman in her twenties or thirties in good health. CDR3 sequence reads: CAWLGWTEAFF. In nucleotides, the CDR3 is TGTGCCTGGCTCGGGTGGACTGAAGCTTTCTTT.